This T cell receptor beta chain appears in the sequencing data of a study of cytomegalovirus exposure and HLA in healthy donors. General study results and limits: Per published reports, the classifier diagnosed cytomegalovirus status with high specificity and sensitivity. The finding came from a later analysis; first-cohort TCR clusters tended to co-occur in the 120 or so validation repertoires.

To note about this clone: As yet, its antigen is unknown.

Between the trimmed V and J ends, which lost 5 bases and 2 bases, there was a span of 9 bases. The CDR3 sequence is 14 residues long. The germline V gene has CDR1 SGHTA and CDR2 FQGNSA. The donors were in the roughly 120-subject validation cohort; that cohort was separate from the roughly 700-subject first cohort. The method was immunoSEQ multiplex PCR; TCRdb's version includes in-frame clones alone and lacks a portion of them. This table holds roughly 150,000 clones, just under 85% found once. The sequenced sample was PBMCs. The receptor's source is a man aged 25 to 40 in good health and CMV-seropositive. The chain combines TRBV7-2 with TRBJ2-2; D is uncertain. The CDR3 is CASSPRVNTGELFF. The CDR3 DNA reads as TGTGCCAGCAGCCCTCGGGTAAACACCGGGGAGCTGTTTTTT.